The 17 T cell receptor beta chains below come from one sample, sequenced in a study of T cells in Graves' hyperthyroidism and ophthalmopathy. Researchers took RNA transcripts and amplified the TCR beta CDR3 regions from them. In the first-round RT-PCR of the TCR CDR3, the HTBI primer set was used. TCRdb re-called the multiplex PCR reads with MiXCR, one entry per CDR3 protein. The sample lists about 200,000 distinct CDR3 sequences; approximately 16% were seen once. Sequenced sample: blood. The receptors derive from a man in his forties with Graves' hyperthyroidism.

This chain uses TRBV5-6 with TRBJ2-5, with D possibly called TRBD1 or TRBD2 (5 bases each). This CDR3 region has 15 residues. With 4 bases removed from V and 5 bases from J, the gap between germline ends came to 18 bases. The germline gives CDR1 SGHDT, CDR2 YYEEEE. Here the CDR3 reads CASSQGTGLLETQYF. In nucleotides, the CDR3 is TGTGCCAGCAGCCAAGGGACGGGCCTTCTGGAGACCCAGTACTTC.

The chain has TRBV24-1 and TRBJ2-2, with 10 bases identical to TRBD2. J lost 0 bases, V lost 3 bases, and 0 bases had no gene match. There are 16 residues in the CDR3. In germline, CDR1 is KGHDR, CDR2 SFDVKD. CDR3 residues: CATSDGLAANTGELFF. The CDR3 nucleotides read TGTGCCACCAGTGATGGACTAGCGGCGAACACCGGGGAGCTGTTTTTT.

This clonotype was recorded many times. The rearrangement links TRBV7-2 to TRBJ2-5; D not resolved. The CDR3 contains 12 residues. CDR1 is SGHTA, CDR2 FQGNSA, per germline. The germline V and J ends were trimmed by 1 base and 5 bases, with 5 bases remaining between them. The CDR3 DNA is TGTGCCAGCAGCTTAGAATCTGAGACCCAGTACTTC. Residues: CASSLESETQYF.

V usage is TRBV3-1 and J usage is TRBJ2-2, with D uncertain. The CDR3 totals 12 residues. Trimming shortened V by 2 bases and J by 7 bases, and 5 bases separated the two germline ends. CDR1 and CDR2 from the germline V gene are LGHDT and YNNKEL (reference sequence). Here the CDR3 reads CASSQTNGELFF. The DNA for the CDR3 is TGTGCCAGCAGCCAAACCAACGGGGAGCTGTTTTTT. Full variable domain (remainder filled in from reference TRBV3-1 and TRBJ2-2): DTAVSQTPKYLVTQMGNDKSIKCEQNLGHDTMYWYKQDSKKFLKIMFSYNNKELIINETVPNRFSPKSPDKAHLNLHINSLELGDSAVYFCASSQTNGELFFGEGSRLTVL.

The chain joins TRBV2 to TRBJ1-4, with TRBD1 identical over 10 bases. CDR3 length equals 14 residues. CDR1 is SNHLY and CDR2 is FYNNEI in the germline V gene. Germline trimming cut 8 bases from V and 8 bases from J; bases unmatched to any gene: 8. The CDR3 loop reads CASRSGTGEEKLFF. The CDR3 DNA follows: TGTGCCAGCCGATCCGGGACAGGGGAGGAAAAACTGTTTTTT.

In its sample, this clonotype was seen many times. Compared with germline, one end of the junction differs, possibly owing to a read error. This chain links TRBV6-2 or TRBV6-3 with TRBJ2-7, with a possible D match to TRBD1 (5 bases). Germline CDR1 reads MNHEY; CDR2 reads SVGEGT. The CDR3 is made up of 11 amino acids. Here the CDR3 reads CASSYAGRVDF. The CDR3 DNA reads as TGTGCCAGCAGTTACGCCGGCAGGGTTGACTTC.

This clonotype was seen repeatedly, ten times or more. The V call is TRBV6-5, the J call TRBJ2-5; D possibly corresponds to TRBD2 (6 bases). There are 15 residues in the CDR3. Germline V CDR1 and CDR2: MNHEY, SVGAGI. Trimming stripped 4 bases from V and 4 bases from J, with 16 bases between. Here the CDR3 DNA reads TGTGCCAGCAGTTGGGCGGCTGGAGGGTCAGAGACCCAGTACTTC. Its protein is CASSWAAGGSETQYF.

Many counts were recorded for this clonotype. V gene TRBV7-9 combines with J gene TRBJ1-5; no clear D. V shed 5 bases and J shed 7 bases, with 12 bases lying between them. This CDR3 comprises 13 residues. CDR1 and CDR2 (germline): SEHNR, FQNEAQ (reference sequence). The DNA of the CDR3 is TGTGCCAGCAGCGTCGGGGAATCACAGCCCCAGCATTTT. It yields the protein CASSVGESQPQHF. Based on the CDR3 plus reference TRBV7-9 and TRBJ1-5, the full variable domain is DTGVSQNPRHKITKRGQNVTFRCDPISEHNRLYWYRQTLGQGPEFLTYFQNEAQLEKSRLLSDRFSAERPKGSFSTLEIQRTEQGDSAMYLCASSVGESQPQHFGDGTRLSIL.

At least ten counts were recorded for this clonotype. This chain uses TRBV3-1 with TRBJ2-5; 8 bases agree with TRBD1. The CDR3 sequence is 14 residues long. From germline, CDR1 is LGHDT and CDR2 YNNKEL (reference sequence). The V gene end was trimmed by 4 bases and the J gene end by 5 bases; junction bases not matched to a gene: 6. Written as DNA, the CDR3 is TGTGCCAGCAGCCTTCTCCAGGGGGCCGAGACCCAGTACTTC. Protein sequence: CASSLLQGAETQYF.

This clonotype occurred many times. The V gene is TRBV28, the J gene TRBJ1-5; D remains ambiguous. V was shortened by 8 bases and J by 5 bases, with 16 bases between the two germline ends. Germline V gene data show CDR1 as MDHEN and CDR2 as SYDVKM. The CDR3 extends over 14 amino acids. The CDR3 here is CASHYALGYQPQHF. Written as DNA, the CDR3 is TGTGCCAGCCACTATGCGTTGGGCTATCAGCCCCAGCATTTT.

At least ten counts were recorded for this clonotype. The rearrangement uses TRBV3-1 and TRBJ2-1; 7 nucleotides line up with TRBD1. CDR1 is LGHDT, CDR2 YNNKEL, per germline (reference sequence). The trim removed 5 bases at V and 9 bases at J, leaving 7 bases unmatched. This CDR3 is 13 amino acids long. CDR3 in amino acids: CASSTTGVGEQFF. DNA for the CDR3: TGTGCCAGCAGCACTACAGGGGTTGGTGAGCAGTTCTTC.

This clonotype was observed many times. The chain uses TRBV12-3 or TRBV12-4 and TRBJ2-5; perhaps D is TRBD1 or TRBD2 (5 bases each). V was shortened by 1 base and J by 9 bases, with 15 bases between the two germline ends. The CDR3 is 14 amino acids. CDR3 DNA: TGTGCCAGCAGTTTAGGAGTTGGGACCATGGCCCAGTACTTC. Amino acids: CASSLGVGTMAQYF.

This clonotype was counted at least ten times. The V call is TRBV2, the J call TRBJ2-1; D might be TRBD2 (6 bases). In germline, CDR1 is SNHLY, CDR2 FYNNEI. The V gene lost 3 bases and the J gene lost 1 base, with 10 bases spanning the gap. The CDR3 totals 15 residues. The CDR3 bases are TGTGCCAGCAGTGACGTCGCGGGGTCCTACAATGAGCAGTTCTTC. Amino acid sequence: CASSDVAGSYNEQFF.

The chain combines TRBV11-2 with TRBJ2-5, with D unclear. This CDR3 has 13 residues. CDR1 is SGHAT and CDR2 is FQNNGV in the germline V gene. Trimming removed 5 bases at V and 2 bases at J, with 9 bases between. The CDR3 spells CASSTLGQETQYF. CDR3 DNA sequence: TGTGCCAGCAGCACTTTAGGTCAAGAGACCCAGTACTTC.

In its sample, this clonotype was seen many times. V usage is TRBV18 and J usage is TRBJ2-7; 7 nucleotides align to TRBD1. The J segment lost 7 bases and the V segment lost 3 bases, leaving 9 bases of the junction unmatched. The CDR3 is made up of 14 amino acids. Germline V CDR1 and CDR2: KGHSH, LQKENI. The CDR3 loop is CASSPGTAILEQYF. As DNA, the CDR3 is TGTGCCAGCTCACCCGGGACAGCAATATTAGAGCAGTACTTC.

About this clonotype: A much larger clone is a single base away; this may be a read error. The chain is built from TRBV28 and TRBJ1-2; D is possibly TRBD1 (5 bases). Deletions cut 6 bases from V and 8 bases from J, with 22 bases between. This CDR3 region has 15 residues. Germline assignment: CDR1 MDHEN and CDR2 SYDVKM. DNA of the CDR3: TGTGCCAGCAGCCCCGAACTTGGGACCGCGGAGGGCTACACCTTC. It translates to CASSPELGTAEGYTF.

This clonotype was detected many times. The V gene is TRBV2, the J gene TRBJ2-2; TRBD1 aligns across 10 bases. The ends lost 7 bases at V and 7 bases at J; junction bases unmatched: 6. CDR3 length: 14 residues. Germline V gene sequence: CDR1 SNHLY, CDR2 FYNNEI. The chain's CDR3 is CASTPGQGFGELFF. The CDR3 coding sequence is TGTGCCAGCACGCCGGGACAGGGGTTCGGGGAGCTGTTTTTT.